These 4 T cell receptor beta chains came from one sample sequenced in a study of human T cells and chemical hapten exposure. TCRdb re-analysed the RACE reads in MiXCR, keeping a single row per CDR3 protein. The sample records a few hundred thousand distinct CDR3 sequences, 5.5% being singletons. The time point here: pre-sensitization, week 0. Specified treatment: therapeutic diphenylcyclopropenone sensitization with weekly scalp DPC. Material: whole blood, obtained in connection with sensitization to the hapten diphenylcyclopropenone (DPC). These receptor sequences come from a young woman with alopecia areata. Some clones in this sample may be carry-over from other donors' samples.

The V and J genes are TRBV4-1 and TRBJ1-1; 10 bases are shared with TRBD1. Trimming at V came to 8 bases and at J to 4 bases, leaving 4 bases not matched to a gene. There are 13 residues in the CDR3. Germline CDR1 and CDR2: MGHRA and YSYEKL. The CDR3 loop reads CASCRDRGTEAFF. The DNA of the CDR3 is TGCGCCAGCTGTAGGGACAGGGGCACTGAAGCTTTCTTT.

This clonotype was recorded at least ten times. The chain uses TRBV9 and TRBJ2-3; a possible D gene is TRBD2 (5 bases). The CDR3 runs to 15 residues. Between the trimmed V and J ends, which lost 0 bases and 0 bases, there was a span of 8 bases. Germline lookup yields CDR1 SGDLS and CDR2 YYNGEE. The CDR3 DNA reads TGTGCCAGCAGCGTAGACCGGACTAGCACAGATACGCAGTATTTT. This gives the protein CASSVDRTSTDTQYF.

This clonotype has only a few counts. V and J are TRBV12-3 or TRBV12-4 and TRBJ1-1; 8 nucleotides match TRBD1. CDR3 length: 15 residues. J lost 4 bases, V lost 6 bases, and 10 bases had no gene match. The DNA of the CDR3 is TGTGCCAGCAGCAAGGGACAGGCCCGTATCACTGAAGCTTTCTTT. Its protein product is CASSKGQARITEAFF.

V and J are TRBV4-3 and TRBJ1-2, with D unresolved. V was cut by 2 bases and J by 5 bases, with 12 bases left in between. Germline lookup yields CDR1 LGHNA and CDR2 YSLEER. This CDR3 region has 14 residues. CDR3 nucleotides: TGCGCCAGCAGCCAATCCGGGTCCGCATATGGCTACACCTTC. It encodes CASSQSGSAYGYTF.